These 23 T cell receptor beta chains were all obtained from the same sample, sequenced in a study of T cells after yellow fever vaccination. A single record per CDR3 protein comes from TCRdb applying MiXCR to the 5' RACE reads. This table holds some 160,000 distinct CDR3 sequences, about a tenth found once. The sample here was CD8+ T cells sorted from PBMCs, taken 45 days after the yellow fever booster vaccination. These receptor sequences come from a man aged 18-30 years who received the YFV17D yellow fever vaccine.

The sample holds a few counts of this clonotype. The CDR3 sequence: CASSYNPSGPSYEQYF. For the CDR3, the DNA is TGTGCCAGCAGTTATAACCCTTCGGGCCCATCCTACGAGCAGTACTTC. This chain joins TRBV6-2 or TRBV6-3 and TRBJ2-7, with D unclear. This CDR3 is 16 amino acids long. CDR1 is MNHEY, CDR2 SVGEGT, per germline. The V and J ends lost 3 bases and 1 base respectively, with 16 bases between them.

This clonotype showed up just a few times. CDR3 in amino acids: CASSSWQGPLATSYNEQFF. The DNA of the CDR3 is TGTGCCAGCAGTAGTTGGCAGGGCCCACTTGCGACCTCCTACAATGAGCAGTTCTTC. The J gene is TRBJ2-1, the V gene TRBV6-2 or TRBV6-3; TRBD1 might be the D (5 bases). The CDR3 sequence is 19 residues long. Trimming stripped 5 bases from V and 0 bases from J, with 23 bases between. Germline V gene sequence: CDR1 MNHEY, CDR2 SVGEGT.

This clonotype was observed at least ten times. The V call is TRBV20-1, the J call TRBJ2-7; D is uncertain. Trimming removed 0 bases at V and 0 bases at J, with 9 bases between. Germline V gene sequence: CDR1 DFQATT, CDR2 SNEGSKA (reference sequence). The CDR3 runs to 14 residues. CDR3 nucleotides: TGCAGTGCTAGAGAGCATATCAGCTCCTACGAGCAGTACGTC. Its protein is CSAREHISSYEQYV.

J is TRBJ2-1 and V is TRBV5-1; 14 bases fit TRBD2. This CDR3 is 20 amino acids long. The trim removed 3 bases at V and 1 base at J, leaving 12 bases unmatched. Germline CDR1 reads SGHRS; CDR2 reads YFSETQ. The CDR3 sequence: CASSYIGTSGGVGSYNEQFF. CDR3 nucleotide sequence: TGCGCCAGCAGCTACATCGGGACTAGCGGGGGCGTTGGTTCCTACAATGAGCAGTTCTTC.

The V call is TRBV5-1, the J call TRBJ2-7; D might be TRBD2 (6 bases). V lost 0 bases and J lost 6, with 10 bases in between. Germline V gene data show CDR1 as SGHRS and CDR2 as YFSETQ. This CDR3 contains 13 residues. The CDR3 spells CASSLGSGVEQYF. CDR3 sequence (DNA): TGCGCCAGCAGCTTGGGGTCGGGGGTCGAGCAGTACTTC. Variable domain in full (rest from reference TRBV5-1 and TRBJ2-7): KAGVTQTPRYLIKTRGQQVTLSCSPISGHRSVSWYQQTPGQGLQFLFEYFSETQRNKGNFPGRFSGRQFSNSRSEMNVSTLELGDSALYLCASSLGSGVEQYFGPGTRLTVT.

The chain uses TRBV20-1 and TRBJ2-3; D is ambiguous. This CDR3 is built from 17 residues. CDR1 and CDR2 (germline): DFQATT, SNEGSKA (reference sequence). Trimming left V 0 bases short and J 0 bases short, with 16 bases between. The CDR3 reads CSARDLIGDFSTDTQYF. The CDR3 DNA reads TGCAGTGCTAGAGATCTTATTGGGGATTTCAGCACAGATACGCAGTATTTT.

In this sample, this clonotype turned up a few times. J is TRBJ2-3 and V is TRBV6-5; 8 bases are shared with TRBD1. The CDR3 is 15 amino acids. CDR1 and CDR2 (germline): MNHEY, SVGAGI. Trimming cost V 0 bases and J 3 bases; bases outside gene matches: 2. The CDR3, as DNA: TGTGCCAGCAGTTACTCGGACAGGGCAACAGATACGCAGTATTTT. This codes for CASSYSDRATDTQYF.

The chain is built from TRBV5-1 and TRBJ2-2; a possible D gene is TRBD1 (6 bases). Trimming pared 2 bases from V and 6 bases from J, leaving 11 bases between. This CDR3 is built from 14 residues. Per the germline V gene, CDR1 is SGHRS and CDR2 is YFSETQ. Here the CDR3 reads CASSFYRVSGELFF. The CDR3 coding sequence is TGCGCCAGCAGCTTCTACAGGGTTTCCGGGGAGCTGTTTTTT.

The rearrangement links TRBV2 to TRBJ2-5, with D perhaps matching TRBD2 (5 bases). The germline V gene has CDR1 SNHLY and CDR2 FYNNEI. This CDR3 region has 15 residues. Deletions cut 2 bases from V and 4 bases from J, with 14 bases between. The CDR3: CASSERTRDLETQYF. The CDR3 region has the DNA TGTGCCAGCAGTGAACGGACTCGAGATTTAGAGACCCAGTACTTC.

This clonotype is a singleton in its sample. The genes are TRBV4-3 and TRBJ1-3; no firm D call. V gave up 5 bases and J gave up 0 bases, with 11 bases separating them. There are 15 residues in the CDR3. Germline V gives CDR1 LGHNA, CDR2 YSLEER. The CDR3 sequence: CASSMSRFSGNTIYF. CDR3 DNA: TGCGCCAGCAGCATGAGCCGCTTCTCTGGAAACACCATATATTTT.

This clonotype was picked up many times. The chain is built from TRBV25-1 and TRBJ2-4; D gene unclear. The CDR3 spans 13 residues. CDR1 is MGHDK, CDR2 SYGVNS, per germline. Trimming stripped 1 base from V and 4 bases from J, with 5 bases between. The CDR3 DNA follows: TGTGCCAGCAGTGAATCCACAAAAAACATTCAGTACTTC. Its protein is CASSESTKNIQYF.

This clonotype was seen a few times. The rearrangement uses TRBV2 and TRBJ1-1; D is ambiguous. The length of the CDR3 is 16 residues. Germline CDR1 reads SNHLY; CDR2 reads FYNNEI. Trimming took off 4 bases at V and 4 bases at J, with 19 bases between the two ends. DNA of the CDR3: TGTGCCAGCAGTGTCAGCGGCGTGTCGAGCTTCACTGAAGCTTTCTTT. It translates to CASSVSGVSSFTEAFF. Full variable domain (outside the CDR3, taken from reference TRBV2 and TRBJ1-1): EPEVTQTPSHQVTQMGQEVILRCVPISNHLYFYWYRQILGQKVEFLVSFYNNEISEKSEIFDDQFSVERPDGSNFTLKIRSTKLEDSAMYFCASSVSGVSSFTEAFFGQGTRLTVV.

This clonotype was detected a few times. V usage is TRBV5-4 and J usage is TRBJ1-1; D is possibly TRBD1 (5 bases). The CDR3 length is 15 residues. Germline V CDR1 and CDR2: SGHNT, YYREEE (reference sequence). Between the trimmed V and J ends, which lost 0 bases and 6 bases, there was a span of 15 bases. The CDR3 protein is CASSLESSGQAEAFF. The CDR3 DNA reads as TGTGCCAGCAGCTTGGAGTCGTCGGGGCAGGCTGAAGCTTTCTTT.

This clonotype has a handful of counts. The V call is TRBV13, the J call TRBJ2-4; no firm D call. The length of the CDR3 is 11 residues. Germline V lookup: CDR1 PRHDT, CDR2 FYEKMQ (reference sequence). The V and J ends lost 0 bases and 15 bases respectively, with 9 bases between them. CDR3 nucleotide sequence: TGTGCCAGCAGCTTAGGGGAGAGTAGGTACTTC. Its protein is CASSLGESRYF.

This clonotype was counted a single time. The rearrangement uses TRBV29-1 and TRBJ1-1; TRBD1 might be the D (5 bases). The CDR3 contains 13 residues. Germline-derived CDR1 and CDR2 are SQVTM and ANQGSEA. Trimming cost V 6 bases and J 0 bases, with 11 bases left between them. The chain's CDR3 is CSVAGGVNTEAFF. The CDR3 DNA reads TGCAGCGTCGCCGGGGGGGTGAACACTGAAGCTTTCTTT.

This clonotype appeared many times. The chain joins TRBV12-3 or TRBV12-4 to TRBJ2-5, with D unresolved. The CDR3 has 14 amino acids. Trimming left V 8 bases short and J 5 bases short, with 18 bases between. The CDR3 here is CASARTRPGETQYF. CDR3 DNA sequence: TGTGCCAGCGCCCGTACCCGTCCCGGCGAGACCCAGTACTTC.

The genes are TRBV4-3 and TRBJ2-1, with 10 bases fitting TRBD2. Germline loops: CDR1 LGHNA, CDR2 YSLEER. With V trimmed by 3 bases and J by 7 bases, 6 bases remained unmatched. This CDR3 is 15 amino acids long. The CDR3 DNA is TGCGCCAGCAGCCATAAGCGGGGGGGCCGGAATGAGCAGTTCTTC. The encoded protein is CASSHKRGGRNEQFF.

The V gene is TRBV6-4, the J gene TRBJ1-1; D is ambiguous. V was trimmed by 6 bases and J by 2 bases, leaving 10 bases between them. CDR3 size: 13 residues. In germline, CDR1 is MRHNA, CDR2 SNTAGT. DNA for the CDR3: TGTGCCAGCAGCGCTCGGGAAAACACTGAAGCTTTCTTT. This encodes CASSARENTEAFF.

In this sample, this clonotype turned up a few times. This chain uses TRBV27 with TRBJ1-5, with TRBD1 identical over 11 bases. Trimming cost V 3 bases and J 7 bases; bases outside gene matches: 5. This CDR3 contains 15 residues. CDR1 MNHEY and CDR2 SMNVEV come from the germline V gene (reference sequence). DNA of the CDR3: TGTGCCAGCAGTTTTAAGGGGACAGGGGGACAGCCCCAGCATTTT. As protein: CASSFKGTGGQPQHF.

This clonotype was detected many times. Here the CDR3 reads CASRDRHFTEAFF. The CDR3 DNA follows: TGTGCCAGCAGAGACAGACACTTCACTGAAGCTTTCTTT. This chain uses TRBV7-9 with TRBJ1-1; D may be TRBD1 (5 bases). V shed 6 bases and J shed 4 bases, with 12 bases lying between them. The CDR3 loop spans 13 amino acids. Per the germline V gene, CDR1 is SEHNR and CDR2 is FQNEAQ (reference sequence).

V and J are TRBV5-1 and TRBJ2-3; D may be TRBD2 (5 bases). The CDR3 spans 13 residues. V was trimmed by 4 bases and J by 4 bases, leaving 10 bases between them. Germline V gives CDR1 SGHRS, CDR2 YFSETQ. The CDR3 loop is CASSSEGADTQYF. The CDR3 bases are TGCGCCAGCAGCAGCGAGGGCGCAGATACGCAGTATTTT.

This clonotype was detected only a few times. The V call is TRBV12-3 or TRBV12-4, the J call TRBJ1-5; TRBD1 might be the D (6 bases). The CDR3 runs 15 residues. Trimming left V 8 bases short and J 6 bases short, with 20 bases between. DNA for the CDR3: TGTGCCAGCCAACGAATGGGGGCGGACGGTCAGCCCCAGCATTTT. Protein product: CASQRMGADGQPQHF.

This clonotype has more than one count but fewer than ten. This chain joins TRBV7-3 and TRBJ2-1; tentatively, D is TRBD2 (5 bases). The CDR3 is made up of 14 amino acids. The germline V gene encodes CDR1 SGHTA and CDR2 FQGTGA. The ends were cut back, 3 bases at V and 7 bases at J, with 13 bases in the middle. The CDR3 DNA reads TGTGCCAGCAGCTTCTTTGAGGGCGATAATGAGCAGTTCTTC. Amino acid sequence: CASSFFEGDNEQFF.